The clone carrying this T cell receptor (beta chain) is labeled medium-sized. What it recognizes is unknown. The data derive from a study of metastatic and nonmetastatic thyroid tumors. None of the patients had undergone any treatment ahead of thyroid surgery. Study findings and constraints: Malignant tumors reportedly showed significantly higher TCR beta diversity than benign nodules in both blood and tumor.

MiXCR re-clonotyped the PCR reads for TCRdb. The data contain 15,000 to 20,000 clones, about 23% of them singletons. This TCR was recovered from a male donor with papillary thyroid cancer or a benign thyroid nodule (not recorded which). Some clones in this sample may be carry-over from other donors' samples. The sequenced material came from tumor tissue.

The CDR3 protein is CASRRQETYEQYF. The CDR3 nucleotides are TGCGCCAGCCGACGACAGGAAACCTACGAGCAGTACTTC. The chain combines TRBV5-1 with TRBJ2-7, with D possibly TRBD1 on 6 matching bases. This CDR3 has 13 amino acids. Looked up from germline, CDR1 is SGHRS and CDR2 is YFSETQ. With 7 bases removed from V and 2 bases from J, the gap between germline ends came to 13 bases.